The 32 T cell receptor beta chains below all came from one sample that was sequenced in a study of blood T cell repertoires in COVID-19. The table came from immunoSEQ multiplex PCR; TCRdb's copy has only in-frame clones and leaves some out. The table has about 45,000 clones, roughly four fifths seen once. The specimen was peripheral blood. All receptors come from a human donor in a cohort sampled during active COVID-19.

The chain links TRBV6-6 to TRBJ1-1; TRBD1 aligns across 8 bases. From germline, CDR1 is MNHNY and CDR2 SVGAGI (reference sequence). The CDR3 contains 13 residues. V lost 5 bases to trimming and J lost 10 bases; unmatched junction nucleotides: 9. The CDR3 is CASSTTGGQGAFF. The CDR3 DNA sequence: TGTGCCAGCAGTACAACAGGGGGGCAAGGAGCTTTCTTT.

The CDR3 spells CATSREVPGTDTQYF. CDR3 DNA: TGTGCCACCAGCAGAGAGGTGCCGGGCACAGATACGCAGTATTTT. The V gene is TRBV15, the J gene TRBJ2-3; no clear D. The CDR3 length is 15 residues. Germline V gives CDR1 LNHNV, CDR2 YYDKDF (reference sequence). V was trimmed by 0 bases and J by 1 base, leaving 8 bases between them.

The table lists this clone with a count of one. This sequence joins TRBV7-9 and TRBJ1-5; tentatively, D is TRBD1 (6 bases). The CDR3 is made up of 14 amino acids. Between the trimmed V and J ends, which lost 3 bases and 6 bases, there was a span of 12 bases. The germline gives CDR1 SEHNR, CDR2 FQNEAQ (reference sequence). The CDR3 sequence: CASSLGGGGQPQHF. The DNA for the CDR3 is TGTGCCAGCAGCTTGGGGGGGGGCGGTCAGCCCCAGCATTTT. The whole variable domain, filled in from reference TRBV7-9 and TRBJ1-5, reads DTGVSQNPRHKITKRGQNVTFRCDPISEHNRLYWYRQTLGQGPEFLTYFQNEAQLEKSRLLSDRFSAERPKGSFSTLEIQRTEQGDSAMYLCASSLGGGGQPQHFGDGTRLSIL.

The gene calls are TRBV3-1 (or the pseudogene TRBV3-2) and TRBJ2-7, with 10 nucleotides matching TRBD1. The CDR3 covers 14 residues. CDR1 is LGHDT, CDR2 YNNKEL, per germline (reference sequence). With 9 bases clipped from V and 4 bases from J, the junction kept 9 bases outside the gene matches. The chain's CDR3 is CARGGQGPPYEQYF. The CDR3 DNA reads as TGTGCCAGGGGGGGACAGGGGCCACCATACGAGCAGTACTTC.

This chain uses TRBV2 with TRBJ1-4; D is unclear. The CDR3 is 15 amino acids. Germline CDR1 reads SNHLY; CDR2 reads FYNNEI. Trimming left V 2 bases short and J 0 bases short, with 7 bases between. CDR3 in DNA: TGTGCCAGCAGTGAACAGGTTGCAACTAATGAAAAACTGTTTTTT. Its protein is CASSEQVATNEKLFF.

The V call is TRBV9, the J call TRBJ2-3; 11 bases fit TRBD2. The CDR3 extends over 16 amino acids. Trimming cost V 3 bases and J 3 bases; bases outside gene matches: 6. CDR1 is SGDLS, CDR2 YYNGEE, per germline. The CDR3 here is CASSDEWTSGTDTQYF. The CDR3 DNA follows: TGTGCCAGCAGCGATGAATGGACTAGCGGGACAGATACGCAGTATTTT. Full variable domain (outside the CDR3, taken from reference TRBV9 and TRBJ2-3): DSGVTQTPKHLITATGQRVTLRCSPRSGDLSVYWYQQSLDQGLQFLIQYYNGEERAKGNILERFSAQQFPDLHSELNLSSLELGDSALYFCASSDEWTSGTDTQYFGPGTRLTVL.

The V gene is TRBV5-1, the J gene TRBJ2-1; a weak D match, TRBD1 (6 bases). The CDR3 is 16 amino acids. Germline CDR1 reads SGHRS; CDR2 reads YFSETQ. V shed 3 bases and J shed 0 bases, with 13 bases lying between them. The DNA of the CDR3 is TGCGCCAGCAGCTCAGGGCGGACAGACTCCTACAATGAGCAGTTCTTC. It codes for CASSSGRTDSYNEQFF.

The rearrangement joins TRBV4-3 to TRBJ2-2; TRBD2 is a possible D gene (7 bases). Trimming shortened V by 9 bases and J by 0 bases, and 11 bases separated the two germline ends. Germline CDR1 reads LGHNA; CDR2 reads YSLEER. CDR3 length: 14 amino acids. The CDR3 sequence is CASRGAANTGELFF. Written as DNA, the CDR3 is TGCGCCAGTCGGGGGGCCGCGAACACCGGGGAGCTGTTTTTT.

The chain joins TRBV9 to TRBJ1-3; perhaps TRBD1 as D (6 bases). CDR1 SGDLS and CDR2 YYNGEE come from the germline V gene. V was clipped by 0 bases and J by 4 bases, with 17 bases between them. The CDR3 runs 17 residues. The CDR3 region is CASSVAPSGADGNTIYF. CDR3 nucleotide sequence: TGTGCCAGCAGCGTAGCCCCCTCAGGGGCCGACGGAAACACCATATATTTT.

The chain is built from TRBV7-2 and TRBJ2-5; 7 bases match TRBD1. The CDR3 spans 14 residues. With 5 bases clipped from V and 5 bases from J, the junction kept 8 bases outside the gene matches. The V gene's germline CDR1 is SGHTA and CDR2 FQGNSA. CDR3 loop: CASSKGARRETQYF. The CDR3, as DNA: TGTGCCAGCAGCAAGGGGGCCCGGAGGGAGACCCAGTACTTC.

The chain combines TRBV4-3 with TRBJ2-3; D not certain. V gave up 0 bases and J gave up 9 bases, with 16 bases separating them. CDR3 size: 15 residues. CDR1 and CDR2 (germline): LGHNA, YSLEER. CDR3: CASSQDRILVDTQYF. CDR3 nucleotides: TGCGCCAGCAGCCAAGATCGAATTCTAGTCGACACGCAGTATTTT.

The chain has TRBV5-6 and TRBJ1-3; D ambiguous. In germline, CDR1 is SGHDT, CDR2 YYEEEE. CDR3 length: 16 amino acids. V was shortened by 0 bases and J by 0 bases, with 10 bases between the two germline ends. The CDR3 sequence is CASSLGSGDSGNTIYF. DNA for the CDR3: TGTGCCAGCAGCTTGGGATCAGGTGACTCTGGAAACACCATATATTTT.

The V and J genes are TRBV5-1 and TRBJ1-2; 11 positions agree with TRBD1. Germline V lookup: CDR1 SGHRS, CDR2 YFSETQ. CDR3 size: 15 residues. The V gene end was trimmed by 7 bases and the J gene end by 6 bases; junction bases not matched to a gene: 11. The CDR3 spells CASHSLDRGRDGYTF. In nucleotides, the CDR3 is TGCGCCAGCCATTCCCTGGACAGGGGGCGGGATGGCTACACCTTC.

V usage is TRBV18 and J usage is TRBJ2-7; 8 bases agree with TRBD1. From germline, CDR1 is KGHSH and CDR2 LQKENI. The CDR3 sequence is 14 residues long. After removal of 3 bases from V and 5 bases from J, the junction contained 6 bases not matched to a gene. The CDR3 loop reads CASSPRTGTHEQYF. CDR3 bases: TGTGCCAGCTCACCGCGGACAGGGACCCACGAGCAGTACTTC.

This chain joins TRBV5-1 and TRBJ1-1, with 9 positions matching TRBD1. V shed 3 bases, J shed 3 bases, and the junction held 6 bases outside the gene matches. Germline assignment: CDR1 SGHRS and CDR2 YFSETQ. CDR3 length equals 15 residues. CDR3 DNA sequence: TGCGCCAGCAGCTCCGGGGACAGGGACGACACTGAAGCTTTCTTT. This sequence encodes CASSSGDRDDTEAFF.

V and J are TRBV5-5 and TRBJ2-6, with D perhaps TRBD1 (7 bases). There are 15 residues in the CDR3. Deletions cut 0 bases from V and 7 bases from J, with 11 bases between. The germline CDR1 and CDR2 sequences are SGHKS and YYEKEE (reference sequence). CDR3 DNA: TGTGCCAGCAGCTTGGTCCAGGGGGGCGCCAACGTCCTGACTTTC. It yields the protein CASSLVQGGANVLTF.

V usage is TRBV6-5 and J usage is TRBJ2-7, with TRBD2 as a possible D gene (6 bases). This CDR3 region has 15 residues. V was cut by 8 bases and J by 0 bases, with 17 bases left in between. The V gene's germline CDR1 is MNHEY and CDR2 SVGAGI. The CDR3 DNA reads TGTGCCAGCCAGGACCTCGGGGGAGACTCCTACGAGCAGTACTTC. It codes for CASQDLGGDSYEQYF.

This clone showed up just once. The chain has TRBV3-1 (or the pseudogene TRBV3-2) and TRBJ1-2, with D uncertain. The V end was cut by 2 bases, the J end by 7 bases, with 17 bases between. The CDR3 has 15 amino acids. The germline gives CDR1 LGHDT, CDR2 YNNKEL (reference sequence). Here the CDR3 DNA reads TGTGCCAGCAGCCAACACGAAACCGGGAGAGGTGGCTACACCTTC. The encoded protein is CASSQHETGRGGYTF.

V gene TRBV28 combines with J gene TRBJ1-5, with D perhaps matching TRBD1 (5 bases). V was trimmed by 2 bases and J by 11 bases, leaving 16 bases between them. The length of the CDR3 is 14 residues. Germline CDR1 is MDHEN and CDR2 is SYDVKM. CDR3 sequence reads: CASSLTQAIGAQHF. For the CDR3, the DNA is TGTGCCAGCAGTTTAACGCAGGCCATAGGGGCCCAGCATTTT.

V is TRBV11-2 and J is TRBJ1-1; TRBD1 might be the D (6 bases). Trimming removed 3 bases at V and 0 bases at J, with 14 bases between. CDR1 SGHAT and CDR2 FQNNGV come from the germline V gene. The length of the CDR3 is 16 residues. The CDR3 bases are TGTGCCAGCAGCTTGGAATTACAGGGATTGAACACTGAAGCTTTCTTT. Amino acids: CASSLELQGLNTEAFF.

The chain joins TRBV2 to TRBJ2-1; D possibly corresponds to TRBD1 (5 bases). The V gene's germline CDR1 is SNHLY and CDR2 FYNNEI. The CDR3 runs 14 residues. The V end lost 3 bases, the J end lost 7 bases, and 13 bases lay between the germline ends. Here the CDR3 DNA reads TGTGCCAGCAGTGAGCAAAGGGGTCCTAATGAGCAGTTCTTC. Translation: CASSEQRGPNEQFF. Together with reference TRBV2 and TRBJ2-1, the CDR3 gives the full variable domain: EPEVTQTPSHQVTQMGQEVILRCVPISNHLYFYWYRQILGQKVEFLVSFYNNEISEKSEIFDDQFSVERPDGSNFTLKIRSTKLEDSAMYFCASSEQRGPNEQFFGPGTRLTVL.

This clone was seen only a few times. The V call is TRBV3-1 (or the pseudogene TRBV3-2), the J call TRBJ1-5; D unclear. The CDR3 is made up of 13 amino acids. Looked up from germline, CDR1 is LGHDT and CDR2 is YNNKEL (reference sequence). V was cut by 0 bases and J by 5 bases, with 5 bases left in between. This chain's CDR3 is CASSQDRDQPQHF. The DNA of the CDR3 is TGTGCCAGCAGCCAAGATAGAGATCAGCCCCAGCATTTT.

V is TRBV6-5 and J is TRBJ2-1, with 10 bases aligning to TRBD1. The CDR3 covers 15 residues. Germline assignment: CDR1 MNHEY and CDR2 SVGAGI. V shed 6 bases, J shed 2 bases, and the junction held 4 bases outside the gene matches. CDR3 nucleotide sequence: TGTGCCAGCAGCTCCGGGACAGGGGCCTACAATGAGCAGTTCTTC. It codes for CASSSGTGAYNEQFF.

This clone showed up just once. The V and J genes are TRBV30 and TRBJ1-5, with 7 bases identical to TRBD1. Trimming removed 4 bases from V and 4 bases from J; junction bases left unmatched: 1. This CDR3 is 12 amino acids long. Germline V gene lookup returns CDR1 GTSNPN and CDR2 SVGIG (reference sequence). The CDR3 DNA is TGTGCCTGGAAGACAGGGAATCAGCCCCAGCATTTT. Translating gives CAWKTGNQPQHF.

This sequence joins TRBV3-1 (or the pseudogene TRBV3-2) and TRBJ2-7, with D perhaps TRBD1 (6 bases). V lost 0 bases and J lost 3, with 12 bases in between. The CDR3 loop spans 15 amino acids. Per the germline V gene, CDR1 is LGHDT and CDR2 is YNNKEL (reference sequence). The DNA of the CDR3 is TGTGCCAGCAGCCAAGATACAGGGATCGGCTACGAGCAGTACTTC. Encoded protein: CASSQDTGIGYEQYF.

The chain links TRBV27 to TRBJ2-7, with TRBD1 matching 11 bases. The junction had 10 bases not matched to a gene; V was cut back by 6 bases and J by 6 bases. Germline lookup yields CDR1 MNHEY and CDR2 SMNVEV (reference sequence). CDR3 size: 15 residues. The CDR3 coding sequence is TGTGCCAGCAGCCGCGCCGGGACAGGGGGGGGCGAGCAGTACTTC. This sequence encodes CASSRAGTGGGEQYF.

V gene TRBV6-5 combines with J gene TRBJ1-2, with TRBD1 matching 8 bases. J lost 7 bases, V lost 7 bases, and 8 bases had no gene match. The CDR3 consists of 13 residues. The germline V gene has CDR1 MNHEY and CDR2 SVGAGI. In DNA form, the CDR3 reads TGTGCCAGCACCTTAGACAGGGGTCCTGGCTACACCTTC. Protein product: CASTLDRGPGYTF.

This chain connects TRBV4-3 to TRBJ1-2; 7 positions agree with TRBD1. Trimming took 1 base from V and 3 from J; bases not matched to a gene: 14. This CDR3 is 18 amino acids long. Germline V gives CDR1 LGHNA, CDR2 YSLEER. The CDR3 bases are TGCGCCAGCAGCCAAGGGACAGGTCGGTTGCCATTCGACTATGGCTACACCTTC. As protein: CASSQGTGRLPFDYGYTF.

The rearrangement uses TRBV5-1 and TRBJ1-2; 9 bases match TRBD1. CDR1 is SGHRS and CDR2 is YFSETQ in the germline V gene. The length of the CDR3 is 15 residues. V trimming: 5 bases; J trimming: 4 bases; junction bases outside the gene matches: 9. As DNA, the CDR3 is TGCGCCAGCAGTCCTTCTGGACAGGGGCCCTATGGCTACACCTTC. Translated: CASSPSGQGPYGYTF.

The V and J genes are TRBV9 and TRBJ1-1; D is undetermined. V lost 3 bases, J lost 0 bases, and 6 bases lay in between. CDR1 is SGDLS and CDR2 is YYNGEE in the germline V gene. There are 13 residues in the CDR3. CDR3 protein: CASSEHMNTEAFF. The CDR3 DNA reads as TGTGCCAGCAGCGAACATATGAACACTGAAGCTTTCTTT.

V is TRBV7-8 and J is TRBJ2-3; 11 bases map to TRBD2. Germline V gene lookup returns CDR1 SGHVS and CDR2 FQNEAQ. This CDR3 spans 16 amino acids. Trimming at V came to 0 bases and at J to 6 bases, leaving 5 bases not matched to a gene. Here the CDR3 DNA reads TGTGCCAGCAGCTTAGCCCTAGCGGGGGGATGGGATACGCAGTATTTT. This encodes CASSLALAGGWDTQYF. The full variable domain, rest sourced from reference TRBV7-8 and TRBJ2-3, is GAGVSQSPRYKVAKRGQDVALRCDPISGHVSLFWYQQALGQGPEFLTYFQNEAQLDKSGLPSDRFFAERPEGSVSTLKIQRTQQEDSAVYLCASSLALAGGWDTQYFGPGTRLTVL.

DNA of the CDR3: TGTGCCAGCAGCTTAGCTTTGGGGGGTTGGGAGACCCAGTACTTC. Its protein is CASSLALGGWETQYF. V usage is TRBV11-1 and J usage is TRBJ2-5; D is perhaps TRBD2 (6 bases). Looked up from germline, CDR1 is SGHAT and CDR2 is FQDESV (reference sequence). V lost 0 bases, J lost 5 bases, and 13 bases lay in between. This CDR3 spans 15 amino acids.